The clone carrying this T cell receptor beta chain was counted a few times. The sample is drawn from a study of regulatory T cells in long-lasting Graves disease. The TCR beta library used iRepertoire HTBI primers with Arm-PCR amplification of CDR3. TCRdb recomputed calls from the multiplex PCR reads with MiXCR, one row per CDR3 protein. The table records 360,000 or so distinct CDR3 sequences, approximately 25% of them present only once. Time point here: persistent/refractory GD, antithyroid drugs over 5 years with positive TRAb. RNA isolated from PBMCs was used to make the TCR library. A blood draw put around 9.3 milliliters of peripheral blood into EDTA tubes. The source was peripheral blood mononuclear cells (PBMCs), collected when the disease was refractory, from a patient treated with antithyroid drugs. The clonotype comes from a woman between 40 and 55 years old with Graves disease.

In nucleotides, the CDR3 is TGTGCCAGCAGTGTAGTTGGCAGGGCGTTCACAGATACGCAGTATTTT. Its translation: CASSVVGRAFTDTQYF. The chain uses TRBV2 and TRBJ2-3, with TRBD1 as a possible D gene (5 bases). V lost 4 bases to trimming and J lost 2 bases, with 16 bases between them. Germline V CDR1 and CDR2: SNHLY, FYNNEI. This CDR3 is 16 amino acids long.